The entry below gives a single T cell receptor (beta chain) sequence along with its context. In the study's own analysis: Amplification of reference gene primers provided the estimated nucleated cell counts. TCRdb's copy holds only in-frame clones and misses some; the assay was immunoSEQ multiplex PCR. The V and J calls and clone size are taken from that table; D and trimming were inferred from the DNA. The sample shows 200,000 to 250,000 clones, 84% of them seen only once. Germline values: CDR1 SGDLS, CDR2 YYNGEE. With V trimmed by 1 base and J by 9 bases, 4 bases remained unmatched. This CDR3 is built from 13 residues. This sample is drawn from a study of blood T cell repertoires in COVID-19. About the research overall: Samples of COVID-19 (acute and convalescent) were obtained from the United States, Italy and Spain.

V is TRBV9 and J is TRBJ2-1, with 7 bases matching TRBD1. This receptor was obtained from a woman older than 75 with COVID-19, enrolled during active disease. The sample was peripheral blood. CDR3 protein: CASSVTTGAEQFF. In DNA, the CDR3 is TGTGCCAGCAGCGTAACCACAGGGGCTGAGCAGTTCTTC.